These T cell receptor beta chains were read from a single sample in a study of cytomegalovirus exposure and HLA in healthy donors. TCRdb's copy holds only in-frame clones and misses some; the assay was immunoSEQ multiplex PCR. The table has some 54,000 clones, roughly 73% seen once. Sequenced sample: PBMCs. These TCRs come from a man aged 18 to 35 in good health and CMV-seronegative. Both conserved end residues are part of each CDR3. The D gene is left open where the match is weak. The listing skips clone size in some rows; elsewhere it reads once, few, many or a size class.

TRBV6-5	.	TRBJ2-7	few	15	TGTGCCAGCAGCCCCCGGGGGGCGCGCGGATACGAGCAGTACTTC	CASSPRGARGYEQYF
TRBV28	.	TRBJ2-7	.	16	TGTGCCAGCAGCCCCTCTCCTGGACACCAGACCTACGAGCAGTACTTC	CASSPSPGHQTYEQYF
TRBV4-1	TRBD1	TRBJ2-3	few	15	TGCGCCAGCAGCCAGGGGACAGGGCCGCCAGATACGCAGTATTTT	CASSQGTGPPDTQYF
TRBV4-2	TRBD1	TRBJ2-7	.	15	TGTGCCAGCAGCGACCGGGACAGGGCCTCCTACGAGCAGTACTTC	CASSDRDRASYEQYF
TRBV28	TRBD1	TRBJ1-5	.	15	TGTGCCAGCAGTCCTCCCACGGGACAGCCACCGCCCCAGCATTTT	CASSPPTGQPPPQHF
TRBV5-4	TRBD1	TRBJ2-5	.	13	TGTGCCAGCAGCTTGGGACAGGGAGAGACCCAGTACTTC	CASSLGQGETQYF
TRBV7-9	.	TRBJ1-3	once	16	TGTGCCAGCAGCTTAGTAAACCGAGCCTCTGGAAACACCATATATTTT	CASSLVNRASGNTIYF
TRBV7-2	.	TRBJ2-4	.	15	TGTGCCAGCAGGTTAGGGTCAGGCGTAGAAAACATTCAGTACTTC	CASRLGSGVENIQYF
TRBV10-3	.	TRBJ2-7	.	13	TGTGCCATCAGTACACAGGGTTCCTACGAGCAGTACTTC	CAISTQGSYEQYF
TRBV7-2	.	TRBJ1-1	.	15	TGTGCCAGCAGCTCCTCTACTCGGGGGAACACTGAAGCTTTCTTT	CASSSSTRGNTEAFF
TRBV7-9	.	TRBJ2-7	.	13	TGTGCCAGCAGCAACTCCGGGGGCTACGAGCAGTACTTC	CASSNSGGYEQYF
TRBV30	.	TRBJ1-1	.	16	TGTGCCTGGAACATGGCGGGGTGGGATCCGAACACTGAAGCTTTCTTT	CAWNMAGWDPNTEAFF
TRBV7-8	.	TRBJ1-2	.	15	TGTGCCAGCAGCTTAGAGGACAAAGATAACTATGGCTACACCTTC	CASSLEDKDNYGYTF
TRBV6-1	.	TRBJ2-5	few	13	TGTGCCAGCAGGGACAGTGGCAGGGAGACCCAGTACTTC	CASRDSGRETQYF
TRBV25-1	TRBD2	TRBJ2-1	.	15	TGTGCCAGCAGTGAGACTAGCGGGAGGGCAAATGAGCAGTTCTTC	CASSETSGRANEQFF
TRBV28	TRBD2	TRBJ2-2	.	21	TGTGCCAGCAGTTCGCTTTTTGCGACCCGGACTAGCGCCGCGAACACCGGGGAGCTGTTTTTT	CASSSLFATRTSAANTGELFF
TRBV13	TRBD1	TRBJ1-2	few	14	TGTGCCAGCAGCTTGACAGGGGGGATCTATGGCTACACCTTC	CASSLTGGIYGYTF
TRBV30	.	TRBJ2-5	few	14	TGTGCCTGGAGTGTTAGGCGGGGAAAAGAGACCCAGTACTTC	CAWSVRRGKETQYF
TRBV10-3	.	TRBJ2-6	.	15	TGTGCCATCAGTCAGGGGCTCACTGGGGCCAACGTCCTGACTTTC	CAISQGLTGANVLTF
TRBV5-4	.	TRBJ2-3	.	16	TGTGCCAGCAGCTTGGGCACTAGCAGAACCACAGATACGCAGTATTTT	CASSLGTSRTTDTQYF
TRBV6-6	.	TRBJ1-2	.	12	TGTGCCAGTCGTACGGGGGGCCATGGCTACACCTTC	CASRTGGHGYTF
TRBV2	.	TRBJ1-5	.	15	TGTGCCAGCAGTCCAGGTCCCTATAGCAATCAGCCCCAGCATTTT	CASSPGPYSNQPQHF
TRBV6-1	TRBD1	TRBJ2-4	.	14	TGTGCCAGCAGTGAACCGACCAGGGGGAACATTCAGTACTTC	CASSEPTRGNIQYF
TRBV25-1	TRBD2	TRBJ2-4	.	14	TGTGCCAGCAGTGAGGGGGAGGGTCAAAACATTCAGTACTTC	CASSEGEGQNIQYF
TRBV9	TRBD2	TRBJ2-1	once	14	TGTGCCAGCGAAGGAACTAGCGGCTACAATGAGCAGTTCTTC	CASEGTSGYNEQFF
TRBV4-1	.	TRBJ2-7	.	15	TGCGCCAGCAGCCAGCCGACTAGACTCTCCTACGAGCAGTACTTC	CASSQPTRLSYEQYF
TRBV6-1	TRBD1	TRBJ2-2	.	15	TGTGCCAGCAGATCGACAGGGGTGGGCACCGGGGAGCTGTTTTTT	CASRSTGVGTGELFF
TRBV7-6	TRBD1	TRBJ1-1	.	12	TGTGCCAGCATCTCAGGGACAGGGAAAGCTTTCTTT	CASISGTGKAFF
TRBV28	.	TRBJ2-6	.	18	TGTGCCAGCAGTTTATATGGGCAGGGGGGCTCGGGGGCCAACGTCCTGACTTTC	CASSLYGQGGSGANVLTF
TRBV28	TRBD1	TRBJ2-5	few	16	TGTGCCAGCAGGTACGGGACAGCAAACAGAAAAGAGACCCAGTACTTC	CASRYGTANRKETQYF
TRBV4-2	TRBD2	TRBJ2-7	.	15	TGTGCCAGCAGCCCCGGACTAGCGGAGCCCCTGGAGCAGTACTTC	CASSPGLAEPLEQYF